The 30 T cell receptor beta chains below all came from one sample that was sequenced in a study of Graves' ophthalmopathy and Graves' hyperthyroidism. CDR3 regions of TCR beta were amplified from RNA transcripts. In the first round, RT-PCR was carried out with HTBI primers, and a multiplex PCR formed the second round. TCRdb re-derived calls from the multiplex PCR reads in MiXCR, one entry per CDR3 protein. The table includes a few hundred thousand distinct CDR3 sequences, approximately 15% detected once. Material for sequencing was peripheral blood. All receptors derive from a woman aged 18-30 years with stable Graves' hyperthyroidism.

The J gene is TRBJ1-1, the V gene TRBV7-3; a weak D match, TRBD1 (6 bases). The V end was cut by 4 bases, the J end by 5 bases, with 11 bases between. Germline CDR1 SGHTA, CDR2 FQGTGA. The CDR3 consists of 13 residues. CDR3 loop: CASSSLQGTEAFF. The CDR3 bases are TGTGCCAGCAGCTCACTACAGGGAACTGAAGCTTTCTTT.

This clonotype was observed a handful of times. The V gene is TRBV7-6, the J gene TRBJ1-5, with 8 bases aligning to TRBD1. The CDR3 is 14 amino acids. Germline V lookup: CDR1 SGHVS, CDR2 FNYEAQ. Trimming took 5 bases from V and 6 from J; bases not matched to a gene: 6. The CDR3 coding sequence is TGTGCCAGCAGCCCACAGGGGGTCCTTCAGCCCCAGCATTTT. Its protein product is CASSPQGVLQPQHF.

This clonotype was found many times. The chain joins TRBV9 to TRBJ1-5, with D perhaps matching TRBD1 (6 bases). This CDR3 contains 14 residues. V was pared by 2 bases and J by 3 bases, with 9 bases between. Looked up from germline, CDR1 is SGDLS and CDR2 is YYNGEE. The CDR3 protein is CASSVTGDNQPQHF. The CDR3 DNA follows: TGTGCCAGCAGCGTGACAGGTGACAATCAGCCCCAGCATTTT. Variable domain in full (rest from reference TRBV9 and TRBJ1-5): DSGVTQTPKHLITATGQRVTLRCSPRSGDLSVYWYQQSLDQGLQFLIQYYNGEERAKGNILERFSAQQFPDLHSELNLSSLELGDSALYFCASSVTGDNQPQHFGDGTRLSIL.

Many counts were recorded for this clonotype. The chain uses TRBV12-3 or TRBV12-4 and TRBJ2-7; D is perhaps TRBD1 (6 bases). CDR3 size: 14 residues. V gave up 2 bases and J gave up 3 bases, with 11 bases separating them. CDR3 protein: CASSLSVGGYEQYF. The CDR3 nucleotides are TGTGCCAGCAGTTTAAGTGTAGGGGGCTACGAGCAGTACTTC.

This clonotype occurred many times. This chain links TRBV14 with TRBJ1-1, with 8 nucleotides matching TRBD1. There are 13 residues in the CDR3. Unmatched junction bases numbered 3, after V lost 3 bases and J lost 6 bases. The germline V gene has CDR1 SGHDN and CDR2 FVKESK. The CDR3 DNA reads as TGTGCCAGCAGCCATCGGACAGGGTCTGAAGCTTTCTTT. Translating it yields CASSHRTGSEAFF. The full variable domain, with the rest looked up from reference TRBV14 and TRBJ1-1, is EAGVTQFPSHSVIEKGQTVTLRCDPISGHDNLYWYRRVMGKEIKFLLHFVKESKQDESGMPNNRFLAERTGGTYSTLKVQPAELEDSGVYFCASSHRTGSEAFFGQGTRLTVV.

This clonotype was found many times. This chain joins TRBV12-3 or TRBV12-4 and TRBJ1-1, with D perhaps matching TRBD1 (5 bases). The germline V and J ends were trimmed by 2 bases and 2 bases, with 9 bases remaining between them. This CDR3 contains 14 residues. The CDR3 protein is CASSLPTVNTEAFF. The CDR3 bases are TGTGCCAGCAGTTTACCGACAGTTAACACTGAAGCTTTCTTT.

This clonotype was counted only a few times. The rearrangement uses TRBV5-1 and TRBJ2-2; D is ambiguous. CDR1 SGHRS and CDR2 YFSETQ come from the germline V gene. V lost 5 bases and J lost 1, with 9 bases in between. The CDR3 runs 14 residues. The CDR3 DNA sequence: TGCGCCAGCAGATCCATACTGAACACCGGGGAGCTGTTTTTT. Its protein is CASRSILNTGELFF.

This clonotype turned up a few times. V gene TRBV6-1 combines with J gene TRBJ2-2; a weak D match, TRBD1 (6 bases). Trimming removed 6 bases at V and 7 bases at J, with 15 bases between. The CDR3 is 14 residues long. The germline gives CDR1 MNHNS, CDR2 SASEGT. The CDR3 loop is CASRQGDGNGELFF. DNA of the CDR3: TGTGCCAGCAGACAGGGAGATGGGAACGGGGAGCTGTTTTTT.

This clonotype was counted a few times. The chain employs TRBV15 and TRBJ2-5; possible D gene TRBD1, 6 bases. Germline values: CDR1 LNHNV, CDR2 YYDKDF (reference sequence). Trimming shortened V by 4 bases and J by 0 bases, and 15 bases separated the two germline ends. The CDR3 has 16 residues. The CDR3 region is CATSTTSGQNQETQYF. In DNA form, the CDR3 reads TGTGCCACCAGCACGACATCTGGACAGAACCAAGAGACCCAGTACTTC.

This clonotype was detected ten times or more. The CDR3 protein is CASSLAGGQPQHF. The CDR3 DNA sequence: TGTGCCAGCAGCTTAGCCGGAGGTCAGCCCCAGCATTTT. V gene TRBV7-8 combines with J gene TRBJ1-5; D gene uncertain. The germline V and J ends were trimmed by 0 bases and 6 bases, with 6 bases remaining between them. The germline gives CDR1 SGHVS, CDR2 FQNEAQ. The CDR3 has 13 residues.

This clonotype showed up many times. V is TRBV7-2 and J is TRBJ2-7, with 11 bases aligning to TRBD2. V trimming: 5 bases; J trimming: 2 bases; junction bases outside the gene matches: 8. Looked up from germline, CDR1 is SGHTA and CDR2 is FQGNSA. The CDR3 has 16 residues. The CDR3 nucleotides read TGTGCCAGCAGCCGGACCCTAGCGGGGGGACCCTACGAGCAGTACTTC. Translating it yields CASSRTLAGGPYEQYF.

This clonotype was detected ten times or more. This CDR3 reads CASSRDRGTEAFF. The CDR3 DNA sequence: TGTGCCAGCAGCCGCGACAGGGGCACTGAAGCTTTCTTT. The V and J genes are TRBV11-2 and TRBJ1-1; TRBD1 agrees at 8 bases. Trimming cost V 5 bases and J 4 bases; bases outside gene matches: 3. Germline CDR1 and CDR2: SGHAT and FQNNGV. This CDR3 comprises 13 residues.

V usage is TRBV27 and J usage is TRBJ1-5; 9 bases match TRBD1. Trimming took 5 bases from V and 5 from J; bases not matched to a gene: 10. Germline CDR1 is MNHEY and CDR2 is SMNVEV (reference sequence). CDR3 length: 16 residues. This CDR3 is CASSPQTGGGDQPQHF. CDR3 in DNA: TGTGCCAGCAGTCCCCAGACAGGGGGTGGTGATCAGCCCCAGCATTTT.

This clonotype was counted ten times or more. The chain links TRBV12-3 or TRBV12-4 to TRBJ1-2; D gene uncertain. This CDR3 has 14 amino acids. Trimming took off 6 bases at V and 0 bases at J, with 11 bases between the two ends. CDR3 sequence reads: CASRARHSNYGYTF. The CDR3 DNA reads TGTGCCAGCAGAGCCAGACATTCTAACTATGGCTACACCTTC.

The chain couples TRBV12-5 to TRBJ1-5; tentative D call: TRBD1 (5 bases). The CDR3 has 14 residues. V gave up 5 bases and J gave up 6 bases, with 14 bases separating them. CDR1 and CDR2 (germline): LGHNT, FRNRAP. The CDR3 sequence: CASGGGWQGQPQHF. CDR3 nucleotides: TGTGCTAGTGGTGGGGGTTGGCAAGGTCAGCCCCAGCATTTT.

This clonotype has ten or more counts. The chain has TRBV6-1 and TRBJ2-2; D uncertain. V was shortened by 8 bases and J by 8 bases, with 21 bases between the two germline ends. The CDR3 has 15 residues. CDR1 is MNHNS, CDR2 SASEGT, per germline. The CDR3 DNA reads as TGTGCCAGCTGCTCATCTTCCCCAGGAAGGGGGGAGCTGTTTTTT. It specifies CASCSSSPGRGELFF.

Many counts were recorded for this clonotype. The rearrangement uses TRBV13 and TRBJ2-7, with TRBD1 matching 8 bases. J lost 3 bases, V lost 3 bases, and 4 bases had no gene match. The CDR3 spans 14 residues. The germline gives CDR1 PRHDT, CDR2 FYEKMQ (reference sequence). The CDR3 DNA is TGTGCCAGCAGCTTCCGGGACAGGAACTACGAGCAGTACTTC. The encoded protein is CASSFRDRNYEQYF.

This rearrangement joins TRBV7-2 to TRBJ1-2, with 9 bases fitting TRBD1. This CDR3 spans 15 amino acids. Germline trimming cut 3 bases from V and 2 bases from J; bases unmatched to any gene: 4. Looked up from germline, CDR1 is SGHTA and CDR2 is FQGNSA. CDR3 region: CASSLPGQGNYGYTF. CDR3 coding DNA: TGTGCCAGCAGCTTGCCGGGACAGGGAAACTATGGCTACACCTTC. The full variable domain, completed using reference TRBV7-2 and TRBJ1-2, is GAGVSQSPSNKVTEKGKDVELRCDPISGHTALYWYRQSLGQGLEFLIYFQGNSAPDKSGLPSDRFSAERTGGSVSTLTIQRTQQEDSAVYLCASSLPGQGNYGYTFGSGTRLTVV.

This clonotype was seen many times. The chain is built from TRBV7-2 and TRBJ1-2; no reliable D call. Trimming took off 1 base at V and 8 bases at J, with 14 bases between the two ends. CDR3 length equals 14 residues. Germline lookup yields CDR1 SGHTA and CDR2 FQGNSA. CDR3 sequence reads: CASSLVAAREGYTF. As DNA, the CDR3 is TGTGCCAGCAGCTTAGTGGCGGCCAGAGAAGGCTACACCTTC.

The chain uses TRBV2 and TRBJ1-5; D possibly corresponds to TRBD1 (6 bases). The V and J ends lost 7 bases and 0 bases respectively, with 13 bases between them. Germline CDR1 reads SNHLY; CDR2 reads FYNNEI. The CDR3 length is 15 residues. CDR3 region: CASTGQPYSNQPQHF. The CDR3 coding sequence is TGTGCCAGCACAGGACAGCCTTATAGCAATCAGCCCCAGCATTTT.

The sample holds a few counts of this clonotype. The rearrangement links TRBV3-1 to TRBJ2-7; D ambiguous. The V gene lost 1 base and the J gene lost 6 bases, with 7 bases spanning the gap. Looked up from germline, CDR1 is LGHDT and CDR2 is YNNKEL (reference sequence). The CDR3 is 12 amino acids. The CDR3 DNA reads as TGTGCCAGCAGCCAAGTAAAGGGCGAGCAGTACTTC. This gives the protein CASSQVKGEQYF.

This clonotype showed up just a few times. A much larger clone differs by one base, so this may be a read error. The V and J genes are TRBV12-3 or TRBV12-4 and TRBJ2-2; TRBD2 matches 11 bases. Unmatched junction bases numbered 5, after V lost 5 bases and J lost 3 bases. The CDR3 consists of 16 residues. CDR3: CASSPGLAVDTGELFF. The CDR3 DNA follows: TGTGCCAGCAGTCCGGGACTAGCGGTGGACACCGGGGAGCTGTTTTTT.

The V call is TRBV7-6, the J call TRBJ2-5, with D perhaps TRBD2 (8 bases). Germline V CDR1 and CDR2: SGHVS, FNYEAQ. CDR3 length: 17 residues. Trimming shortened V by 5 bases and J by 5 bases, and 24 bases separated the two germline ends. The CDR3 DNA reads TGTGCCAGCAGCCCCGGGGGGGGGACAGCCAACGGGGAGACCCAGTACTTC. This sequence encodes CASSPGGGTANGETQYF.

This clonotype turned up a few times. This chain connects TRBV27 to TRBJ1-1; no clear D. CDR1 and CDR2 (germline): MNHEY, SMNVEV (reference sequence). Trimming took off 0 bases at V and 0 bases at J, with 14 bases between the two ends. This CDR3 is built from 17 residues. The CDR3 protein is CASSLSGGIGMNTEAFF. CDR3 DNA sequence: TGTGCCAGCAGTTTATCGGGAGGCATTGGAATGAACACTGAAGCTTTCTTT.

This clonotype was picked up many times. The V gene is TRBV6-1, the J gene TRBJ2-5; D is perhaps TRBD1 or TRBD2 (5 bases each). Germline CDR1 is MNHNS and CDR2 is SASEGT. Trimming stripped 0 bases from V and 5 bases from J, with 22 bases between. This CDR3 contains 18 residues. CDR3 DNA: TGTGCCAGCAGTGAAGCGAGGGGCGCGGGTCGGCCTAGGGAGACCCAGTACTTC. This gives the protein CASSEARGAGRPRETQYF.

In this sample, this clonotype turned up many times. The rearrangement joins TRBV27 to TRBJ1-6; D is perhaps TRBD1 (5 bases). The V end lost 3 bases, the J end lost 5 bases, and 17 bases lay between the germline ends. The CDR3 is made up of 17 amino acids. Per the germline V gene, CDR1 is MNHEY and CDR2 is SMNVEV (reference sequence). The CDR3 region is CASSFGVKGFNNSPLHF. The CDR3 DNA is TGTGCCAGCAGTTTCGGGGTAAAGGGGTTTAATAATTCACCCCTCCACTTT.

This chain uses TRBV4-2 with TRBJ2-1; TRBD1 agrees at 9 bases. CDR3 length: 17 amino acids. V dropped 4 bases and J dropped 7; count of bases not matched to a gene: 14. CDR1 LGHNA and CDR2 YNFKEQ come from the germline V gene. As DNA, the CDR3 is TGTGCCAGCAGCCTAAGATCGTGGGACAGGGTTGGTAATGAGCAGTTCTTC. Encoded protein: CASSLRSWDRVGNEQFF.

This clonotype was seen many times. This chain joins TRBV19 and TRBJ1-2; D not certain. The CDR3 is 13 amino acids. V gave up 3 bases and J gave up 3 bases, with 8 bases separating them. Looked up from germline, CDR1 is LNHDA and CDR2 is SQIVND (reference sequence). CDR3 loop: CASSMRVYYGYTF. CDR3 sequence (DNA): TGTGCCAGTAGTATGCGAGTTTACTATGGCTACACCTTC.

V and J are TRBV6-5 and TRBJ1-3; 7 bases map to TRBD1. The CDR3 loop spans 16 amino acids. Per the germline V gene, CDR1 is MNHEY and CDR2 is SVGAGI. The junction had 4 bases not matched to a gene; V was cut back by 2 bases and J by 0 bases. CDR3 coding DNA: TGTGCCAGCAGTTACAGCAGGGGGTTCTCTGGAAACACCATATATTTT. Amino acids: CASSYSRGFSGNTIYF.

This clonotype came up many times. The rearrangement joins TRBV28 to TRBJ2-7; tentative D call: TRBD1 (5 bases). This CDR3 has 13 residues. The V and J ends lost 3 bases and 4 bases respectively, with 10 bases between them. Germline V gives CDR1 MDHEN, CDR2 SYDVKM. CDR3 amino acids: CASSLTEEYEQYF. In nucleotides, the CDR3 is TGTGCCAGCAGTTTGACAGAGGAGTACGAGCAGTACTTC. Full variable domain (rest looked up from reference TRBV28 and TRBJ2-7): DVKVTQSSRYLVKRTGEKVFLECVQDMDHENMFWYRQDPGLGLRLIYFSYDVKMKEKGDIPEGYSVSREKKERFSLILESASTNQTSMYLCASSLTEEYEQYFGPGTRLTVT.